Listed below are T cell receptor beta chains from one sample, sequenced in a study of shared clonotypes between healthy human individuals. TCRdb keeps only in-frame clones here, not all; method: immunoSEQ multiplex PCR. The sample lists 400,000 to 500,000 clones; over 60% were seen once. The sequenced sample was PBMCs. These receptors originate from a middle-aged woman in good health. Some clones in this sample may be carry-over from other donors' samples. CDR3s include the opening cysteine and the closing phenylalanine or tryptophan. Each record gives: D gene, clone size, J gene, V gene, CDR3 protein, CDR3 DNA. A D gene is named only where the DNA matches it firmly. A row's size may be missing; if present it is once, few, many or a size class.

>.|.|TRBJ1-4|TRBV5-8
CASSLGMSVNEKLFF
TGTGCCAGCAGCTTGGGAATGTCCGTAAATGAAAAACTGTTTTTT
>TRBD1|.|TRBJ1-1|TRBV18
CASSLGQGAHTEAFF
TGTGCCAGCTCACTGGGACAGGGGGCGCACACTGAAGCTTTCTTT
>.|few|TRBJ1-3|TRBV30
CAWSDNTIYF
TGTGCCTGGAGTGACAACACCATATATTTT
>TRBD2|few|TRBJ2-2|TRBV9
CASSVEVAGAPNTGELFF
TGTGCCAGCAGCGTAGAAGTAGCGGGAGCTCCGAACACCGGGGAGCTGTTTTTT
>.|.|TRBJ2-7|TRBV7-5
CVRSFPTSGDLSYEQYF
TGTGTCAGAAGCTTTCCGACTAGCGGGGATCTCTCCTACGAGCAGTACTTC
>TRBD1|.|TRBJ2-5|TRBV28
CASGSWTGTQETQYF
TGTGCCAGCGGTTCCTGGACAGGGACTCAGGAGACCCAGTACTTC
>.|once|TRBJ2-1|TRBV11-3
CASSLAVGAEQFF
TGTGCCAGCAGCTTAGCGGTGGGGGCCGAGCAGTTCTTC
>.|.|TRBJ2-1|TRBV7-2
CASSLDAAYNEQFF
TGTGCCAGCAGCTTAGATGCAGCCTACAATGAGCAGTTCTTC
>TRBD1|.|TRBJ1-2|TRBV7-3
CASSFGTGVYGYTF
TGTGCCAGCAGCTTTGGGACAGGCGTCTATGGCTACACCTTC
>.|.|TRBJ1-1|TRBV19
CASHDQGERAEAFF
TGTGCCAGTCATGACCAGGGAGAGAGGGCTGAAGCTTTCTTT